Listed below are T cell receptor beta chains from one sample, sequenced in a study of blood T cell repertoires in COVID-19. Assay: immunoSEQ multiplex PCR; the TCRdb copy retains only in-frame clones and omits some. The profile covers under 200,000 clones, with approximately 90% appearing a single time and roughly 25% taken by the ten largest. The sequenced sample consisted of peripheral blood. The receptors originated from a man aged 60 to 75 with acute or convalescent COVID-19. Both conserved end residues are part of each CDR3. D genes are given only for firm matches. The size field is filled for only some rows; it gives once, few, many or a size class.

-	TRBV3-1/TRBV3-2	-	TRBJ1-1	TGTGCCAGCAGCCAAGATGGGGGCGAAGCTTTCTTT	CASSQDGGEAFF
TRBD1	TRBV7-9	-	TRBJ1-3	TGTGCCAGCAGCTCCCGGGACAGGGGGGCTGGAAACACCATATATTTT	CASSSRDRGAGNTIYF
TRBD1	TRBV5-4	few	TRBJ1-1	TGTGCCAGCAGCACCCGACAGGGAAGAAACACTGAAGCTTTCTTT	CASSTRQGRNTEAFF
-	TRBV10-2	-	TRBJ2-1	TGCGCCAGCAGCCCGGACAGTCTCTCCTACAATGAGCAGTTCTTC	CASSPDSLSYNEQFF
-	TRBV5-6	-	TRBJ1-5	TGTGCCAGCAGCTTGACAGGGAGCAATCAGCCCCAGCATTTT	CASSLTGSNQPQHF
-	TRBV5-6	-	TRBJ1-5	TGTGCCAGCAGCTTGAATGGGGGCGGCAATCAGCCCCAGCATTTT	CASSLNGGGNQPQHF
TRBD1	TRBV27	-	TRBJ1-5	TGTGCCAGCAGTTCGCTATCGACAGGGAATAGCAATCAGCCCCAGCATTTT	CASSSLSTGNSNQPQHF
TRBD2	TRBV9	-	TRBJ2-3	TGTGCCAGCAGCGTAGCGGGGGGGAGCACAGATACGCAGTATTTT	CASSVAGGSTDTQYF
TRBD2	TRBV11-3	-	TRBJ2-1	TGTGCCAGCAGCTCCTGGACTAGCGCGAAAGACAATGAGCAGTTCTTC	CASSSWTSAKDNEQFF
-	TRBV11-3	-	TRBJ2-7	TGTGCCAGCAGCTTCCCCCGGGGGAGATACGAGCAGTACTTC	CASSFPRGRYEQYF
-	TRBV7-8	-	TRBJ2-2	TGTGCCAGCAGCCGGGGGGCCGACACCGGGGAGCTGTTTTTT	CASSRGADTGELFF
TRBD1	TRBV5-6	-	TRBJ1-1	TGTGCCAGCAGCTATGCGACAGGGGAAGCTTTCTTT	CASSYATGEAFF
-	TRBV11-3	-	TRBJ1-1	TGTGCCAGCAGCTTAGGCGAAGACACTGAAGCTTTCTTT	CASSLGEDTEAFF
TRBD2	TRBV7-2	-	TRBJ2-2	TGTGCCAGCAGCTTAGGGACTAGCGGGAACACCGGGGAGCTGTTTTTT	CASSLGTSGNTGELFF
-	TRBV15	-	TRBJ2-1	TGTGCCACCAGCAGCCCCGGAGGGAACTACAATGAGCAGTTCTTC	CATSSPGGNYNEQFF
-	TRBV21-1	-	TRBJ2-1	TGTGCCAGCAGCAAAGTAACTCGACTAGCGGGAGGGCAGTACAATGAGCAGTTCTTC	CASSKVTRLAGGQYNEQFF
-	TRBV6-4	-	TRBJ2-5	TGTGCCAGCAGTGCGAGCTCCGAAGAGACCCAGTACTTC	CASSASSEETQYF